One and the same sample provided the 27 T cell receptor beta chains below, sequenced in a study of blood T cells in healthy people across ages. Primed by a sample-barcoded 5' primer and a J-beta primer mix, a second PCR proceeded for about 7 to 11 cycles. TCRdb independently ran MiXCR on the 5' RACE reads; one entry per CDR3 protein. This sample has around 1.5 million distinct CDR3 sequences, with roughly 45% found just once. Sequenced sample: blood. These receptors all come from a woman in her late teens or twenties in good health.

This clonotype has only a few counts. The chain recombines TRBV9 with TRBJ2-1; no definite D call. Trimming cost V 1 base and J 8 bases, with 13 bases left between them. The CDR3 is 14 residues long. Looked up from germline, CDR1 is SGDLS and CDR2 is YYNGEE. The CDR3 reads CASSVRIPGDEQFF. CDR3 bases: TGTGCCAGCAGCGTACGGATCCCAGGCGATGAGCAGTTCTTC.

The gene calls are TRBV30 and TRBJ2-1, with 10 bases identical to TRBD1. The CDR3 runs 15 residues. Germline V gene sequence: CDR1 GTSNPN, CDR2 SVGIG (reference sequence). V shed 8 bases, J shed 7 bases, and the junction held 14 bases outside the gene matches. For the CDR3, the DNA is TGTGCCCGGTCAGTGGGACAGGGGTTTCGGAATGAGCAGTTCTTC. It is translated as CARSVGQGFRNEQFF.

The chain is built from TRBV20-1 and TRBJ2-5; tentative D call: TRBD2 (6 bases). V lost 2 bases to trimming and J lost 1 base, with 17 bases between them. Looked up from germline, CDR1 is DFQATT and CDR2 is SNEGSKA (reference sequence). The length of the CDR3 is 16 residues. The CDR3 loop is CSARSTMGLRQETQYF. The CDR3 nucleotides read TGCAGTGCTAGAAGTACCATGGGACTGCGCCAAGAGACCCAGTACTTC.

The V and J genes are TRBV2 and TRBJ1-4, with TRBD1 matching 10 bases. Germline V gene data show CDR1 as SNHLY and CDR2 as FYNNEI. With 7 bases clipped from V and 4 bases from J, the junction kept 6 bases outside the gene matches. The CDR3 is 15 residues long. The CDR3 region has the DNA TGTGCCAGCATCCGGGGGACAGGGGTTAATGAAAAACTGTTTTTT. Protein sequence: CASIRGTGVNEKLFF.

The CDR3 sequence: CASSLTSGIVYEQYF. The CDR3 DNA reads as TGTGCCAGCAGTTTAACTAGCGGGATAGTCTACGAGCAGTACTTC. The chain has TRBV27 and TRBJ2-7; TRBD2 aligns across 10 bases. The CDR3 is 15 residues long. Per the germline V gene, CDR1 is MNHEY and CDR2 is SMNVEV (reference sequence). V was clipped by 2 bases and J by 3 bases; unmatched bases: 4.

J is TRBJ2-5 and V is TRBV10-3; 12 bases are shared with TRBD2. The germline V gene encodes CDR1 ENHRY and CDR2 SYGVKD. The CDR3 contains 14 residues. V trimming: 10 bases; J trimming: 11 bases; junction bases outside the gene matches: 14. The CDR3 protein is CATLRTSGEGEQYF. Written as DNA, the CDR3 is TGTGCCACTTTGAGGACTAGCGGGGAGGGTGAGCAGTACTTC.

The chain combines TRBV25-1 with TRBJ2-5; D possibly corresponds to TRBD1 (6 bases). The V gene's germline CDR1 is MGHDK and CDR2 SYGVNS. This CDR3 has 13 residues. Trimming stripped 5 bases from V and 4 bases from J, with 11 bases between. CDR3 sequence reads: CASSRGGVETQYF. CDR3 nucleotide sequence: TGTGCCAGCAGTCGAGGGGGAGTAGAGACCCAGTACTTC.

The chain recombines TRBV12-5 with TRBJ2-1; 12 positions match TRBD2. In germline, CDR1 is LGHNT, CDR2 FRNRAP. Unmatched junction bases numbered 15, after V lost 0 bases and J lost 9 bases. The CDR3 loop spans 19 amino acids. The chain's CDR3 is CASGLVLLLAGGGVSEQFF. CDR3 in DNA: TGTGCTAGTGGTTTGGTACTTTTACTAGCGGGGGGAGGAGTTTCTGAGCAGTTCTTC.

V and J are TRBV6-1 and TRBJ2-1; 10 bases agree with TRBD2. This CDR3 contains 17 residues. CDR1 and CDR2 from the germline V gene are MNHNS and SASEGT. Trimming took 6 bases from V and 0 from J; bases not matched to a gene: 8. Here the CDR3 DNA reads TGTGCCAGCAGCCAAGGGGCTAGCGGGGGCTCCTACAATGAGCAGTTCTTC. Amino acid sequence: CASSQGASGGSYNEQFF.

This CDR3 is CSARSSNYGYTF. The CDR3 nucleotides are TGCAGTGCTCGGAGCAGTAACTATGGCTACACCTTC. The rearrangement uses TRBV20-1 and TRBJ1-2, with unresolved D. V lost 5 bases and J 1 base, leaving 8 bases between the germline ends. There are 12 residues in the CDR3. CDR1 and CDR2 (germline): DFQATT, SNEGSKA (reference sequence).

V gene TRBV3-1 combines with J gene TRBJ2-5; 9 bases agree with TRBD1. The ends lost 3 bases at V and 2 bases at J; junction bases unmatched: 4. Germline CDR1 and CDR2: LGHDT and YNNKEL (reference sequence). The CDR3 loop spans 15 amino acids. The CDR3 DNA follows: TGTGCCAGCAGCCACCGAGGGACAGGGCAAGAGACCCAGTACTTC. This gives the protein CASSHRGTGQETQYF.

V usage is TRBV5-1 and J usage is TRBJ1-4; D is uncertain. The CDR3 totals 14 residues. The germline V gene has CDR1 SGHRS and CDR2 YFSETQ. V gave up 0 bases and J gave up 3 bases, with 6 bases separating them. The DNA of the CDR3 is TGCGCCAGCAGCTTGGACGGTGCTAATGAAAAACTGTTTTTT. Residues: CASSLDGANEKLFF.

This clonotype turned up a few times. This rearrangement joins TRBV5-1 to TRBJ2-3, with 15 bases aligning to TRBD2. Germline-derived CDR1 and CDR2 are SGHRS and YFSETQ. The V segment lost 0 bases and the J segment 3 bases; nucleotides outside the gene matches: 2. CDR3 size: 17 residues. CDR3 in DNA: TGCGCCAGCAGCTTGGGGACTAGCGGGGGGGCTACAGATACGCAGTATTTT. Translated, it gives CASSLGTSGGATDTQYF.

This rearrangement joins TRBV7-3 to TRBJ2-7; no firm D call. Looked up from germline, CDR1 is SGHTA and CDR2 is FQGTGA. Trimming pared 5 bases from V and 2 bases from J, leaving 16 bases between. The CDR3 runs to 15 residues. CDR3 in amino acids: CASSQSPTPPYEQYF. As DNA, the CDR3 is TGTGCCAGCAGCCAAAGCCCTACTCCCCCCTACGAGCAGTACTTC.

This clonotype has only a few counts. The chain couples TRBV3-1 to TRBJ2-3; tentative D call: TRBD2 (5 bases). The CDR3 consists of 14 residues. Looked up from germline, CDR1 is LGHDT and CDR2 is YNNKEL (reference sequence). V lost 9 bases and J 6 bases, leaving 19 bases between the germline ends. The CDR3 region is CASRTRGVEDTQYF. DNA of the CDR3: TGTGCCAGTCGGACCCGGGGAGTGGAGGATACGCAGTATTTT.

The chain couples TRBV10-3 to TRBJ2-5; D uncertain. V lost 5 bases and J lost 1, with 11 bases in between. The CDR3 totals 14 residues. Germline values: CDR1 ENHRY, CDR2 SYGVKD. For the CDR3, the DNA is TGTGCCATCAGTACCCCAGTAGGCCAAGAGACCCAGTACTTC. Amino acid sequence: CAISTPVGQETQYF.

This clonotype occurred a few times. The V call is TRBV13, the J call TRBJ2-5; 8 nucleotides match TRBD1. The V segment lost 3 bases and the J segment 3 bases; nucleotides outside the gene matches: 12. The CDR3 runs 17 residues. Germline lookup yields CDR1 PRHDT and CDR2 FYEKMQ (reference sequence). CDR3 amino acids: CASSFDRERTGKETQYF. In DNA form, the CDR3 reads TGTGCCAGCAGCTTCGATAGGGAACGGACAGGGAAAGAGACCCAGTACTTC.

The chain has TRBV24-1 and TRBJ2-3; D might be TRBD2 (5 bases). The germline CDR1 and CDR2 sequences are KGHDR and SFDVKD. V shed 5 bases and J shed 3 bases, with 5 bases lying between them. The CDR3 spans 12 residues. DNA of the CDR3: TGTGCCACCAGTGCGGGGACAGATACGCAGTATTTT. Translation gives CATSAGTDTQYF.

The rearrangement uses TRBV24-1 and TRBJ2-2; tentatively, D is TRBD2 (5 bases). Germline V gives CDR1 KGHDR, CDR2 SFDVKD. This CDR3 is 14 amino acids long. Trimming left V 9 bases short and J 8 bases short, with 18 bases between. This chain's CDR3 is CATGGWADPGELFF. The CDR3 bases are TGTGCCACCGGAGGCTGGGCGGATCCGGGGGAGCTGTTTTTT.

A few counts support this clonotype. V and J are TRBV27 and TRBJ2-2; TRBD2 matches at 11 bases. The CDR3 runs 14 residues. The germline gives CDR1 MNHEY, CDR2 SMNVEV (reference sequence). Trimming cost V 8 bases and J 7 bases; bases outside gene matches: 6. The CDR3 reads CASFSGTSGGELFF. In DNA, the CDR3 is TGTGCCAGCTTCAGCGGGACTAGCGGCGGGGAGCTGTTTTTT.

The V and J genes are TRBV5-5 and TRBJ1-2; perhaps TRBD1 as D (6 bases). The CDR3 spans 14 residues. V was shortened by 0 bases and J by 6 bases, with 12 bases between the two germline ends. CDR1 is SGHKS and CDR2 is YYEKEE in the germline V gene (reference sequence). The CDR3 nucleotides are TGTGCCAGCAGCTTGGGGTCTCCAGGGGATGGCTACACCTTC. Its protein product is CASSLGSPGDGYTF.

This clonotype was seen ten or more times. V and J are TRBV6-1 and TRBJ2-1; the D call may be TRBD1 or TRBD2 (5 bases each). Trimming took 6 bases from V and 12 from J, leaving 12 bases between them. The CDR3 length is 11 residues. Germline CDR1 and CDR2: MNHNS and SASEGT. The CDR3 reads CASRLDRPQFF. DNA for the CDR3: TGTGCCAGCAGACTAGACAGACCGCAGTTCTTC.

The chain joins TRBV29-1 to TRBJ1-1; possible D gene TRBD1, 6 bases. Looked up from germline, CDR1 is SQVTM and CDR2 is ANQGSEA. CDR3 length equals 12 residues. V was shortened by 7 bases and J by 6 bases, with 15 bases between the two germline ends. DNA of the CDR3: TGCAGCGCCGTACAGGGAATGGCTGAAGCTTTCTTT. Its translation is CSAVQGMAEAFF.

The chain employs TRBV6-1 and TRBJ1-1; possibly TRBD1 for D (5 bases). CDR1 and CDR2 (germline): MNHNS, SASEGT. V lost 3 bases and J 0 bases, leaving 11 bases between the germline ends. The length of the CDR3 is 15 residues. CDR3 nucleotide sequence: TGTGCCAGCAGTGATATGGGGGTTGTGAACACTGAAGCTTTCTTT. As protein: CASSDMGVVNTEAFF.

This chain uses TRBV14 with TRBJ2-7; 7 bases align to TRBD1. The CDR3 has 15 residues. Germline CDR1 reads SGHDN; CDR2 reads FVKESK. Unmatched junction bases numbered 5, after V lost 3 bases and J lost 0 bases. The CDR3 reads CASSQQTGSSYEQYF. Here the CDR3 DNA reads TGTGCCAGCAGCCAGCAGACAGGGAGCTCCTACGAGCAGTACTTC.

The chain has TRBV6-6 and TRBJ1-5, with no clear D. The V end lost 4 bases, the J end lost 0 bases, and 10 bases lay between the germline ends. Germline CDR1 reads MNHNY; CDR2 reads SVGAGI (reference sequence). This CDR3 region has 15 residues. DNA of the CDR3: TGTGCCAGCAGTTCCCTAGGGTATAGCAATCAGCCCCAGCATTTT. This encodes CASSSLGYSNQPQHF.

This clonotype showed up just once. The genes are TRBV9 and TRBJ2-2, with 8 bases fitting TRBD1. Germline-derived CDR1 and CDR2 are SGDLS and YYNGEE. Trimming at V came to 7 bases and at J to 4 bases, leaving 6 bases not matched to a gene. This CDR3 comprises 14 residues. The CDR3 reads CASGQGIGTGELFF. The CDR3 DNA reads as TGTGCCAGCGGACAGGGAATTGGCACCGGGGAGCTGTTTTTT.